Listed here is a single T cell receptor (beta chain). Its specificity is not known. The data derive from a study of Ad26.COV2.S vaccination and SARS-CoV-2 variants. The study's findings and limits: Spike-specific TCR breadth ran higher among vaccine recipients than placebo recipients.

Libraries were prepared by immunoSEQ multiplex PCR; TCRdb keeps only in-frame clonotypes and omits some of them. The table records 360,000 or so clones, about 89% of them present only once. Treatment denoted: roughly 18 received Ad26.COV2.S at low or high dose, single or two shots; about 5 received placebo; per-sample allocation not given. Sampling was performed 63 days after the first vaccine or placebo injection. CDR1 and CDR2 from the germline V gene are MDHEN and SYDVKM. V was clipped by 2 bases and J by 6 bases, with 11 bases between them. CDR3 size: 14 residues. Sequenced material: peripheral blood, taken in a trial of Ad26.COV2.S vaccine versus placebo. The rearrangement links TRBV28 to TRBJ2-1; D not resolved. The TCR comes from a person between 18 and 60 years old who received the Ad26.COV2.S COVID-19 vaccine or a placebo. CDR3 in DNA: TGTGCCAGCAGTTTACCCGGATCAGCCAATGAGCAGTTCTTC. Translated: CASSLPGSANEQFF.